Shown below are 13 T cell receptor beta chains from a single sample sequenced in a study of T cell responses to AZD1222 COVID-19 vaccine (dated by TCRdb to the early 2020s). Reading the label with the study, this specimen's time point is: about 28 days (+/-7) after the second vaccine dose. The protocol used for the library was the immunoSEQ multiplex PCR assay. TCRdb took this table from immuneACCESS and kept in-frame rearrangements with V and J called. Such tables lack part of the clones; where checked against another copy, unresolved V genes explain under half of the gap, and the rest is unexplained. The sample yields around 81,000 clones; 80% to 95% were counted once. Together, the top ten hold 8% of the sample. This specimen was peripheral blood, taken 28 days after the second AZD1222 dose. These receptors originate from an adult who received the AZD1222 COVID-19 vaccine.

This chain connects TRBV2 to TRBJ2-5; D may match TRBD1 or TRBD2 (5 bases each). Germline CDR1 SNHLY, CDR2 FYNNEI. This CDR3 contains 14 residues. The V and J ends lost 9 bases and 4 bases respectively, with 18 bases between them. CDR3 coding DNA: TGTGCCAGGACCCTTGCAGGGAGAAGAGAGACCCAGTACTTC. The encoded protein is CARTLAGRRETQYF.

Here the CDR3 DNA reads TGTGCCAGCAGCCCAGACGCGGGGGAAGCTTTCTTT. The encoded protein is CASSPDAGEAFF. The chain joins TRBV7-9 to TRBJ1-1; D unclear. The CDR3 covers 12 residues. The germline gives CDR1 SEHNR, CDR2 FQNEAQ (reference sequence). V gave up 5 bases and J gave up 8 bases, with 12 bases separating them.

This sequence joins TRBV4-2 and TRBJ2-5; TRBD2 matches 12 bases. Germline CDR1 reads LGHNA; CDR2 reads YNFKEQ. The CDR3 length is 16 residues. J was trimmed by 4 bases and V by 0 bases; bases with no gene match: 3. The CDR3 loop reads CASSQEASGRGETQYF. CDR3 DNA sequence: TGTGCCAGCAGCCAAGAGGCTAGCGGGAGGGGAGAGACCCAGTACTTC.

CDR3 loop: CASSWTALVNSPLHF. In DNA form, the CDR3 reads TGTGCCAGCAGTTGGACAGCTTTGGTAAATTCACCCCTCCACTTT. This sequence joins TRBV6-2 or TRBV6-3 and TRBJ1-6; D perhaps matches TRBD1 (6 bases). V shed 4 bases and J shed 7 bases, with 14 bases lying between them. Per the germline V gene, CDR1 is MNHEY and CDR2 is SVGEGT. The CDR3 is 15 residues long.

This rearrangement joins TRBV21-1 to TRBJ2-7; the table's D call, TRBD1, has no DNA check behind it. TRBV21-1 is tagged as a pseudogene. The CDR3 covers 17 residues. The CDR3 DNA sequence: TGTGCCAGCAGCAAAGCGGGGACAGGTCCGAGCTCCTACGAGCAGTACTTC. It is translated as CASSKAGTGPSSYEQYF.

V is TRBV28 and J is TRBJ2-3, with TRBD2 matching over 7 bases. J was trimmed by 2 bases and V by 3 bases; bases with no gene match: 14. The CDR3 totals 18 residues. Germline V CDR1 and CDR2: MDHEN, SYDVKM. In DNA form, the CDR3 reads TGTGCCAGCAGTTTGCACCCCGAGGGAGGGCCTTACACAGATACGCAGTATTTT. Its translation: CASSLHPEGGPYTDTQYF. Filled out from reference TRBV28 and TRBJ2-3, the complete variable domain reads DVKVTQSSRYLVKRTGEKVFLECVQDMDHENMFWYRQDPGLGLRLIYFSYDVKMKEKGDIPEGYSVSREKKERFSLILESASTNQTSMYLCASSLHPEGGPYTDTQYFGPGTRLTVL.

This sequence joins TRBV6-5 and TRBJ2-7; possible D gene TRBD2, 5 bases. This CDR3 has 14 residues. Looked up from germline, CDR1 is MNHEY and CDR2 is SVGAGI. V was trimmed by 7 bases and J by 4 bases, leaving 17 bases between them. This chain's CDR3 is CASNPSTNRYEQYF. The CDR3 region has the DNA TGTGCCAGCAATCCTAGCACAAATAGATACGAGCAGTACTTC.

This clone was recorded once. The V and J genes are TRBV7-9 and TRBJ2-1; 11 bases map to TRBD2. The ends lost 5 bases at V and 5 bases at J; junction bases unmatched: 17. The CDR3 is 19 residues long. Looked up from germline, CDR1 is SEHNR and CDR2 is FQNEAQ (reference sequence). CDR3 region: CASSPLGGPSGRNNNEQFF. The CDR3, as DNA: TGTGCCAGCAGCCCTTTAGGCGGTCCTAGCGGGAGGAATAACAATGAGCAGTTCTTC. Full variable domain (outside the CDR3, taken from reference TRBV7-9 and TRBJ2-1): DTGVSQNPRHKITKRGQNVTFRCDPISEHNRLYWYRQTLGQGPEFLTYFQNEAQLEKSRLLSDRFSAERPKGSFSTLEIQRTEQGDSAMYLCASSPLGGPSGRNNNEQFFGPGTRLTVL.

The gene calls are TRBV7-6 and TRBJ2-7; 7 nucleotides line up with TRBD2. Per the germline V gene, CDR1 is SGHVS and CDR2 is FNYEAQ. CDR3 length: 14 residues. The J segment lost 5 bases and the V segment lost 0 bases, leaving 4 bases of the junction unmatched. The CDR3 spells CASSLARTSDEQYF. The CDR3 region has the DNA TGTGCCAGCAGCTTAGCGCGAACTAGCGACGAGCAGTACTTC.

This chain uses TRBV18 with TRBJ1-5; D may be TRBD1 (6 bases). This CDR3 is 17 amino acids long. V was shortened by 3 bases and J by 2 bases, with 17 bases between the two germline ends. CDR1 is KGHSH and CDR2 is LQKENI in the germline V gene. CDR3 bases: TGTGCCAGCTCACCGAGTCAAGGGGGAGGAGGCAATCAGCCCCAGCATTTT. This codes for CASSPSQGGGGNQPQHF.

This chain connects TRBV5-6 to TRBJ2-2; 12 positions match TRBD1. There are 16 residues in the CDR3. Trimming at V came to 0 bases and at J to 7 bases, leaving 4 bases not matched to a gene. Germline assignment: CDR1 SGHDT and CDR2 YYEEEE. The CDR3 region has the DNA TGTGCCAGCAGCTTGGCGGGACAGGGGGCGAGCGGGGAGCTGTTTTTT. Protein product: CASSLAGQGASGELFF.

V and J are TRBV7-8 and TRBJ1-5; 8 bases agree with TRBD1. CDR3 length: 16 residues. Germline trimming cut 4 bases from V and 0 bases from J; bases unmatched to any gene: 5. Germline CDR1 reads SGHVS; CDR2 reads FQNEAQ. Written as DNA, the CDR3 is TGTGCCAGCAGCTCCCTGGGACAGGTTAGCAATCAGCCCCAGCATTTT. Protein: CASSSLGQVSNQPQHF.

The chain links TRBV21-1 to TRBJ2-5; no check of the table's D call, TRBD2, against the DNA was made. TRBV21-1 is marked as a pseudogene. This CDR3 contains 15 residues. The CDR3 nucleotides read TGTGCCAGCAGCAAAAACGTGAGAGGATTCGAGACCCAGTACTTC. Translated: CASSKNVRGFETQYF.